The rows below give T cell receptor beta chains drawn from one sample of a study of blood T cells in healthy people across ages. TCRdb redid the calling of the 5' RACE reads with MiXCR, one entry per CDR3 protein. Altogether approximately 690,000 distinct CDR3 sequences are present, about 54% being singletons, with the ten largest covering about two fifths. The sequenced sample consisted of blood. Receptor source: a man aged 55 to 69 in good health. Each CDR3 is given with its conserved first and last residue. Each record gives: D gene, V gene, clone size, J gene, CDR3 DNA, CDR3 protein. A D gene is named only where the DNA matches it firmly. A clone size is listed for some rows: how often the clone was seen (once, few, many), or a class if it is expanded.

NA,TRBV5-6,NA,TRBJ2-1,TGTGCCAGCAGCCTCCCGGGAAGATACAATGAGCAGTTCTTC,CASSLPGRYNEQFF
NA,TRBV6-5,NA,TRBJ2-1,TGTGCCAGCAGTTACGACAGTTGGAGTAGGACCCAGTTCTTC,CASSYDSWSRTQFF
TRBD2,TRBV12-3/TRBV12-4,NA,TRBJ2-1,TGTGCCAGCAGTTTGGCGACTAGCGGGGGGGCGGGGAATGAGCAGTTCTTC,CASSLATSGGAGNEQFF
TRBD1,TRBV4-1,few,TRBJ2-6,TGCGCCAGCAGCCATTTTCCGGGACAGGGGAACTCTGGGGCCAACGTCCTGACTTTC,CASSHFPGQGNSGANVLTF
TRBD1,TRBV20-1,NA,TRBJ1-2,TGCAGTGGAACAGAAGGGACAGCTAACTATGGCTACACCTTC,CSGTEGTANYGYTF
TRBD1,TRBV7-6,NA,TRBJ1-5,TGTGCCAGCAGCTTAGCTCCGTGGACAGGGAGGGGCAATCAGCCCCAGCATTTT,CASSLAPWTGRGNQPQHF
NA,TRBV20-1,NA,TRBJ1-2,TGCAGTGCTAGACCCGGACAGACGACTAACTATGGCTACACCTTC,CSARPGQTTNYGYTF
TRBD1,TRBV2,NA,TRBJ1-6,TGTGCCAGCAGGGACAGGGGAGGCTATAATTCACCCCTCCACTTT,CASRDRGGYNSPLHF
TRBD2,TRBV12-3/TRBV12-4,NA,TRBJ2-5,TGTGCCAGCCGCTTTTCGACTAGCGCCCAAGAGACCCAGTACTTC,CASRFSTSAQETQYF
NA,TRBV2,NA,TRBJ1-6,TGTGCCAGCAGTGCGGGATGGGAGATTTCACCCCTCCACTTT,CASSAGWEISPLHF
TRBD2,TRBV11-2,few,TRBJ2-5,TGTGCCAGCAGCTTAGATCTCGGACTAGCGGGGTGGGGAGAGACCCAGTACTTC,CASSLDLGLAGWGETQYF
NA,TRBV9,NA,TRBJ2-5,TGTGCCAGCAGCGTAGGGAGTAAAGAGACCCAGTACTTC,CASSVGSKETQYF
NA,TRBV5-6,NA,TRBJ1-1,TGTGCCAGCAGCCTGGGACCCCAGCGGGGCACTGAAGCTTTCTTT,CASSLGPQRGTEAFF
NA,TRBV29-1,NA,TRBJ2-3,TGCAGCGTGGCTCCTACCGGGATAAGCACAGATACGCAGTATTTT,CSVAPTGISTDTQYF
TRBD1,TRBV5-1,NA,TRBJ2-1,TGCGCCAGCAGCCAGTCCGGGACAGGGTTTGGTGAGCAGTTCTTC,CASSQSGTGFGEQFF
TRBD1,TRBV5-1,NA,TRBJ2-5,TGCGCCAGCAGCTTGGCCCCAGGGGGCTCGGAGACCCAGTACTTC,CASSLAPGGSETQYF
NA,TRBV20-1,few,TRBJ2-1,TGCAGTGCTAGGGCAGGGGACCCCTACAATGAGCAGTTCTTC,CSARAGDPYNEQFF
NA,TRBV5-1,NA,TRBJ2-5,TGCGCCAGCAGCTTGGTTCGTCCGGGATACGAGACCCAGTACTTC,CASSLVRPGYETQYF
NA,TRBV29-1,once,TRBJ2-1,TGCAGCGTTGAAAGGGGGGGACTCAATGAGCAGTTCTTC,CSVERGGLNEQFF
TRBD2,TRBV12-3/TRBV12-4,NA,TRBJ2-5,TGTGCCAGCAGTTTCGGGCGGGGGGGCTGGCAGACCCAGTACTTC,CASSFGRGGWQTQYF
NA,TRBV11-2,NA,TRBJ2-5,TGTGCCAGCAGCCCAAGAATTGGAGAGACCCAGTACTTC,CASSPRIGETQYF
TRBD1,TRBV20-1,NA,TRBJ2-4,TGCAGTGCTGCACAGGGGGCCGCAAGTGGAAACATTCAGTACTTC,CSAAQGAASGNIQYF
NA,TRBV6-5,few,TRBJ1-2,TGTGCCAGCAGTGACGCCGGCGGGGATGGCTACACCTTC,CASSDAGGDGYTF
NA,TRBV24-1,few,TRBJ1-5,TGTGCCACCAGTGGGGGGTGGAATCAGCCCCAGCATTTT,CATSGGWNQPQHF
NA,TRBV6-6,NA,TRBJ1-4,TGTGCCAGCACATCTGACTTGGGGTCGGGTGAAAAACTGTTTTTT,CASTSDLGSGEKLFF
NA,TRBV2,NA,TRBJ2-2,TGTGCCAGCAGTGAAGCGAACAGGCGGACCGGGGAGCTGTTTTTT,CASSEANRRTGELFF
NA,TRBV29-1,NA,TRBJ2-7,TGCAGCGTATATGAGGGGTCCTACGAGCAGTACTTC,CSVYEGSYEQYF
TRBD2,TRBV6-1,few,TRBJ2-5,TGTGCCAGCATTTGGGCTAGCGGAAATCACCAAGAGACCCAGTACTTC,CASIWASGNHQETQYF
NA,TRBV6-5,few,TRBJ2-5,TGTGCCAGCAGTACGGACCCATCCAGAACCCAGTACTTC,CASSTDPSRTQYF
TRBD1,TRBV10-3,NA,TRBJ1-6,TGTGCCATCAGTGAGAGGGACAGTGCGGGGTCACCCCTCCACTTT,CAISERDSAGSPLHF
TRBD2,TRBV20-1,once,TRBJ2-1,TGCAGTGCTAGAGATCCGGGGGGGCCCTACAATGAGCGGTTCTTC,CSARDPGGPYNERFF
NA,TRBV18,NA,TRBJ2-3,TGTGCCAGCCCAGCTCCGCAGGGGACCCGAGATACGCAGTATTTT,CASPAPQGTRDTQYF
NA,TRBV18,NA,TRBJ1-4,TGTGCCAGCTCACCACCGTCTGGTATTCAACTGTTTTTT,CASSPPSGIQLFF
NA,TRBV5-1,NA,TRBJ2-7,TGCGCCAGCAAGTATCTGAGTTTGGACGAGCAGTACTTC,CASKYLSLDEQYF
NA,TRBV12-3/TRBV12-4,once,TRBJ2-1,TGTGCCAGCAGGGGGACAGGGGCGCCCGGACTAGCGGGCCCATCCAATGAGCAGTTCTTC,CASRGTGAPGLAGPSNEQFF
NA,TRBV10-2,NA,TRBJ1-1,TGCGCCAGCAGTGAGTCGGAAGAGACACTGGCTTTCTTT,CASSESEETLAFF
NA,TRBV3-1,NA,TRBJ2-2,TGTGCCAGCAGCCCGCATGGAGGGGTGAACACCGGGGAGCTGTTTTTT,CASSPHGGVNTGELFF
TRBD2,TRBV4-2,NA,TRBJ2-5,TGTGCCAGCAGCCACGGGACTAGCGGGGGTCAGGGCGAGACCCAGTACTTC,CASSHGTSGGQGETQYF
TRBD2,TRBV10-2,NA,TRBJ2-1,TGCGCCAGCAGTGAGCAGTACGGGGGGGCCAGGAATGAGCAGTTCTTC,CASSEQYGGARNEQFF
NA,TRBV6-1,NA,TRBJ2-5,TGTGCCAGCAGTGAGGGGAGGAGGCAAGAGACCCAGTACTTC,CASSEGRRQETQYF
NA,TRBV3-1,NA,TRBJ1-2,TGTGCCAGCAGCCACACCGCCCGGGGCAAAGGGAATGGCTACACCTTC,CASSHTARGKGNGYTF
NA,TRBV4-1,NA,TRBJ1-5,TGCGCCAGCAGCCCGGAAGGGGGGCGGCAGCCCCAGCATTTT,CASSPEGGRQPQHF
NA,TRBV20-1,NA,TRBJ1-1,TGCAGTGCCGGGGTCCGCGCTGAAGCTTTCTTT,CSAGVRAEAFF
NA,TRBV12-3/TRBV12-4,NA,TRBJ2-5,TGTGCCAGCAGGTCCCGATGGGGGGAGACCCAGTACTTC,CASRSRWGETQYF
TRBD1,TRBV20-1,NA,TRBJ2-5,TGCAGTGCTAGTGTGGCAGGGGGCCTCGAGACCCAGTACTTC,CSASVAGGLETQYF
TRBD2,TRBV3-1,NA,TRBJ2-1,TGTGCCAGCAGCCCTACTAGCGGGGTCTACAATGAGCAGTTCTTC,CASSPTSGVYNEQFF
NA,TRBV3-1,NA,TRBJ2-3,TGTGCCAGCAGCCCGTGGGGTCGCACAGATACGCAGTATTTT,CASSPWGRTDTQYF
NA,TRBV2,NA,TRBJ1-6,TGTGCCAGCACCCCAGAGGATTCACCCCTCCACTTT,CASTPEDSPLHF
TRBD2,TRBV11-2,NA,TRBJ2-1,TGTGCCAGCAGCTTATGGAGCGGGGGGGTCGATGAGCAGTTCTTC,CASSLWSGGVDEQFF
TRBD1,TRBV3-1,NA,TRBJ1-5,TGTGCCAGCAGCCCCCTCCGGGACAGGGGGTTTTATCAGCCCCAGCATTTT,CASSPLRDRGFYQPQHF
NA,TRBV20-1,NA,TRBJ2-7,TGCAGTGCTAGAGAGCGGACAGCTACCTACGAGCAGTACTTC,CSARERTATYEQYF
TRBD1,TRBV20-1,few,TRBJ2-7,TGCAGTGCTAAACCGGGACAGGAGTCCTACGAGCAGTACTTC,CSAKPGQESYEQYF